The 6 T cell receptor beta chains given below trace back to one sample, sequenced in a study of blood T cell repertoires in COVID-19. Profiling relied on immunoSEQ multiplex PCR, and the TCRdb table lists in-frame clones only, not all of them. The table records fewer than 150,000 clones, 90% of them present only once. The source material was peripheral blood. The source is a woman in her sixties or seventies with COVID-19, enrolled during active disease.

This clone was recorded only once. The chain recombines TRBV11-2 with TRBJ1-1; 8 nucleotides agree with TRBD1. Germline V lookup: CDR1 SGHAT, CDR2 FQNNGV. Trimming took 6 bases from V and 5 from J; bases not matched to a gene: 11. There are 15 residues in the CDR3. As DNA, the CDR3 is TGTGCCAGCAGTTACTCCAGGACAGGGTTGACTGAAGCTTTCTTT. Encoded protein: CASSYSRTGLTEAFF.

A single count supports this clone. The chain is built from TRBV6-5 and TRBJ1-6; the D is unclear. Germline CDR1 and CDR2: MNHEY and SVGAGI. This CDR3 contains 14 residues. V was clipped by 0 bases and J by 7 bases, with 7 bases between them. CDR3 nucleotides: TGTGCCAGCAGTTACTCAGGCAGGAATTCACCCCTCCACTTT. Translated: CASSYSGRNSPLHF.

The V gene is TRBV6-1, the J gene TRBJ2-7, with 10 bases aligning to TRBD1. The CDR3 runs 16 residues. J gave up 9 bases and V 1 base, and 12 bases lay outside the gene matches. Per germline, CDR1 MNHNS and CDR2 SASEGT. CDR3 residues: CASSEVSGTGVLGQYF. The CDR3 DNA reads as TGTGCCAGCAGTGAAGTCTCCGGGACAGGGGTATTAGGGCAGTACTTC.

V usage is TRBV5-1 and J usage is TRBJ1-1; the D gene is possibly TRBD1 (6 bases). Germline CDR1 reads SGHRS; CDR2 reads YFSETQ. Trimming shortened V by 1 base and J by 0 bases, and 13 bases separated the two germline ends. The CDR3 is made up of 16 amino acids. CDR3 loop: CASSLSPEGVNTEAFF. CDR3 nucleotides: TGCGCCAGCAGCTTGTCTCCCGAGGGGGTGAACACTGAAGCTTTCTTT.

Note on this clone: One end of the junction varies from germline; a read error may be responsible. The chain links TRBV3-1 (or the pseudogene TRBV3-2) to TRBJ1-5; D may be TRBD1 (5 bases). Per the germline V gene, CDR1 is LGHDT and CDR2 is YNNKEL (reference sequence). The CDR3 extends over 8 amino acids. CDR3 coding DNA: TGTGCCAGCAGCCGGGGCTACTTT. Translation gives CASSRGYF.

This clone was counted a single time. The chain combines TRBV12-3 or TRBV12-4 with TRBJ1-2; a possible D gene is TRBD1 (5 bases). V lost 8 bases and J 4 bases, leaving 14 bases between the germline ends. The CDR3 runs 13 residues. The CDR3 nucleotides read TGTGCCAGCCTGCAGGGACTCGCCTATGGCTACACCTTC. It codes for CASLQGLAYGYTF.